Below, 24 T cell receptor beta chains from the same sample are listed, as sequenced in a study of T cell repertoires in ileal Crohn's disease. Profiled with immunoSEQ multiplex PCR; TCRdb holds only in-frame clones, not every one. Found here are about 18,000 clones, 50% to 75% of them singletons; the top ten hold less than 7.5%. The specimen sequenced was ileal tissue. These receptors were collected from an adult with Crohn's disease.

The chain employs TRBV15 and TRBJ2-3; no reliable D call. V shed 7 bases and J shed 1 base, with 9 bases lying between them. The CDR3 sequence is 13 residues long. Germline assignment: CDR1 LNHNV and CDR2 YYDKDF (reference sequence). The CDR3 DNA reads as TGTGCCACCAAGCTATCGGGCACAGATACGCAGTATTTT. Its protein product is CATKLSGTDTQYF.

The rearrangement links TRBV5-1 to TRBJ2-5, with TRBD1 as a possible D gene (5 bases). Per the germline V gene, CDR1 is SGHRS and CDR2 is YFSETQ. V lost 2 bases and J lost 4, with 12 bases in between. The CDR3 is 14 amino acids. The chain's CDR3 is CASSFSRARETQYF. CDR3 coding DNA: TGCGCCAGCAGCTTCAGCAGGGCTAGAGAGACCCAGTACTTC.

The V gene is TRBV29-1, the J gene TRBJ2-1; D not resolved. Germline V gene lookup returns CDR1 SQVTM and CDR2 ANQGSEA. The CDR3 length is 13 residues. V lost 7 bases to trimming and J lost 0 bases, with 10 bases between them. CDR3 nucleotides: TGCAGCGGCCGCTACAGCTCCTACAATGAGCAGTTCTTC. Amino acids: CSGRYSSYNEQFF.

V and J are TRBV5-1 and TRBJ2-1; TRBD2 is a possible D gene (6 bases). This CDR3 has 16 amino acids. Germline lookup yields CDR1 SGHRS and CDR2 YFSETQ. Trimming took off 0 bases at V and 3 bases at J, with 13 bases between the two ends. Here the CDR3 reads CASSLAYSGIYNEQFF. CDR3 DNA sequence: TGCGCCAGCAGCTTGGCCTATAGCGGCATCTACAATGAGCAGTTCTTC.

V usage is TRBV5-1 and J usage is TRBJ1-1; 8 bases align to TRBD1. V dropped 3 bases and J dropped 4; count of bases not matched to a gene: 8. The CDR3 extends over 15 amino acids. Germline V CDR1 and CDR2: SGHRS, YFSETQ. CDR3 bases: TGCGCCAGCAGCTATATGAATACAGGGGGCACTGAAGCTTTCTTT. This codes for CASSYMNTGGTEAFF.

The chain combines TRBV6-1 with TRBJ1-2; D is ambiguous. Trimming cost V 1 base and J 8 bases, with 11 bases left between them. CDR1 is MNHNS and CDR2 is SASEGT in the germline V gene. The CDR3 runs 13 residues. CDR3 region: CASSEVQALGYTF. The CDR3 DNA sequence: TGTGCCAGCAGTGAAGTCCAGGCCCTAGGCTACACCTTC.

The chain uses TRBV5-6 and TRBJ2-2; TRBD2 matches at 11 bases. CDR3 size: 16 residues. V trimming: 4 bases; J trimming: 1 base; junction bases outside the gene matches: 3. The germline V gene has CDR1 SGHDT and CDR2 YYEEEE. The DNA for the CDR3 is TGTGCCAGCAGCACGACTAGCGGGGTGAACACCGGGGAGCTGTTTTTT. Translating it yields CASSTTSGVNTGELFF.

V gene TRBV7-8 combines with J gene TRBJ1-5, with a weak D call TRBD1 (5 bases). The length of the CDR3 is 18 residues. CDR1 and CDR2 (germline): SGHVS, FQNEAQ. Trimming left V 3 bases short and J 2 bases short, with 20 bases between. The CDR3 sequence: CASSFKSGGNTGNQPQHF. CDR3 DNA: TGTGCCAGCAGCTTTAAATCGGGGGGAAATACAGGCAATCAGCCCCAGCATTTT.

The V and J genes are TRBV25-1 and TRBJ2-7, with 7 bases identical to TRBD2. The V gene's germline CDR1 is MGHDK and CDR2 SYGVNS. The CDR3 spans 16 residues. V was pared by 0 bases and J by 2 bases, with 7 bases of the junction left unmatched. CDR3 nucleotides: TGTGCCAGCAGTGAATACGCGGGAGATCCGCCCTACGAGCAGTACTTC. Its translation: CASSEYAGDPPYEQYF.

The rearrangement joins TRBV9 to TRBJ2-7; possibly TRBD1 for D (6 bases). V shed 5 bases and J shed 2 bases, with 14 bases lying between them. The germline CDR1 and CDR2 sequences are SGDLS and YYNGEE. CDR3 length equals 14 residues. The DNA of the CDR3 is TGTGCCAGCAGTCGACAGGACGAGGCCTACGAGCAGTACTTC. Its translation is CASSRQDEAYEQYF.

This clone is a singleton in its sample. The chain recombines TRBV5-1 with TRBJ2-7; tentatively, D is TRBD2 (6 bases). V lost 4 bases and J lost 2, with 19 bases in between. The CDR3 is 16 amino acids. CDR1 SGHRS and CDR2 YFSETQ come from the germline V gene. The CDR3 here is CASSRFGTSTTYEQYF. The DNA for the CDR3 is TGCGCCAGCAGCCGATTTGGGACTTCGACTACCTACGAGCAGTACTTC.

The gene calls are TRBV27 and TRBJ1-2; TRBD1 matches 11 bases. J lost 8 bases, V lost 6 bases, and 8 bases had no gene match. This CDR3 is 14 amino acids long. CDR1 and CDR2 (germline): MNHEY, SMNVEV (reference sequence). CDR3 in amino acids: CASRGGTGGRGYTF. The CDR3 DNA sequence: TGTGCCAGCAGAGGCGGGACAGGGGGAAGAGGCTACACCTTC.

V gene TRBV27 combines with J gene TRBJ1-2; 10 bases line up with TRBD1. The V gene end was trimmed by 5 bases and the J gene end by 2 bases; junction bases not matched to a gene: 8. In germline, CDR1 is MNHEY, CDR2 SMNVEV (reference sequence). There are 16 residues in the CDR3. CDR3 in amino acids: CASSRRTGGGNYGYTF. CDR3 sequence (DNA): TGTGCCAGCAGTCGTCGGACAGGGGGGGGAAACTATGGCTACACCTTC.

V and J are TRBV6-1 and TRBJ2-1; 11 bases line up with TRBD1. The V gene end was trimmed by 9 bases and the J gene end by 1 base; junction bases not matched to a gene: 5. From germline, CDR1 is MNHNS and CDR2 SASEGT. The CDR3 is 15 residues long. Here the CDR3 DNA reads TGTGCCAGTACGGGACAGGGGGGTTCCTACAATGAGCAGTTCTTC. It specifies CASTGQGGSYNEQFF.

The rearrangement joins TRBV29-1 to TRBJ1-4; tentative D call: TRBD1 (6 bases). Germline V CDR1 and CDR2: SQVTM, ANQGSEA. The CDR3 loop spans 13 amino acids. V lost 1 base, J lost 6 bases, and 9 bases lay in between. The CDR3 bases are TGCAGCGTTGAAGGAGGGGGAGATGAAAAACTGTTTTTT. Translation: CSVEGGGDEKLFF.

V usage is TRBV28 and J usage is TRBJ1-4, with a possible D match to TRBD1 (6 bases). Germline CDR1 reads MDHEN; CDR2 reads SYDVKM. CDR3 length: 15 residues. Trimming removed 5 bases at V and 3 bases at J, with 13 bases between. CDR3 in DNA: TGTGCCAGCAGTGGCACAGGGCTACCTAATGAAAAACTGTTTTTT. Its translation is CASSGTGLPNEKLFF.

J is TRBJ2-2 and V is TRBV27, with D possibly TRBD1 on 6 matching bases. This CDR3 is built from 14 residues. Trimming took off 4 bases at V and 1 base at J, with 7 bases between the two ends. Germline values: CDR1 MNHEY, CDR2 SMNVEV (reference sequence). CDR3 bases: TGTGCCAGCAGTTGGGGACAGAACACCGGGGAGCTGTTTTTT. Residues: CASSWGQNTGELFF.

The chain links TRBV5-1 to TRBJ2-1, with 9 bases identical to TRBD2. V shed 0 bases and J 4 bases; nucleotides not matched to a gene: 2. Germline CDR1 and CDR2: SGHRS and YFSETQ. The CDR3 is 15 amino acids. CDR3 protein: CASSLGAGGYNEQFF. The CDR3 DNA is TGCGCCAGCAGCTTGGGTGCGGGAGGGTACAATGAGCAGTTCTTC.

The CDR3 DNA is TGTGCCAGTAGTGGAGGAGGGGGCTTTCTTGAGCAGTTCTTC. Its protein is CASSGGGGFLEQFF. The rearrangement joins TRBV19 to TRBJ2-1; tentative D call: TRBD1 (7 bases). The CDR3 length is 14 residues. V was pared by 5 bases and J by 9 bases, with 17 bases between. Germline assignment: CDR1 LNHDA and CDR2 SQIVND (reference sequence).

This chain links TRBV19 with TRBJ2-5, with TRBD1 matching over 7 bases. CDR1 is LNHDA, CDR2 SQIVND, per germline (reference sequence). The CDR3 covers 15 residues. V was clipped by 5 bases and J by 5 bases; unmatched bases: 11. The CDR3 bases are TGTGCCAGTAGTCCACGACAGGGTTCAGCTGAGACCCAGTACTTC. Protein sequence: CASSPRQGSAETQYF.

This clone appeared a single time. The V and J genes are TRBV15 and TRBJ2-1; possible D gene TRBD2, 6 bases. Germline V CDR1 and CDR2: LNHNV, YYDKDF (reference sequence). V was clipped by 2 bases and J by 7 bases, with 18 bases between them. CDR3 length equals 16 residues. The CDR3, as DNA: TGTGCCACCAGCAGAACCTTCGGGAGTCTGGGGAATGAGCAGTTCTTC. It specifies CATSRTFGSLGNEQFF.

This chain links TRBV7-9 with TRBJ1-2, with D unclear. Trimming removed 5 bases from V and 4 bases from J, with 17 bases in between. Germline-derived CDR1 and CDR2 are SEHNR and FQNEAQ (reference sequence). The CDR3 is 15 residues long. CDR3 nucleotides: TGTGCCAGCAGCCCCCTGACCCAGGCGACCTATGGCTACACCTTC. This sequence encodes CASSPLTQATYGYTF.

The chain carries TRBV5-4 and TRBJ2-1; maybe TRBD2 (6 bases). This CDR3 contains 13 residues. Between the trimmed V and J ends, which lost 2 bases and 4 bases, there was a span of 7 bases. CDR1 SGHNT and CDR2 YYREEE come from the germline V gene (reference sequence). This CDR3 is CASSLREYNEQFF. CDR3 nucleotides: TGTGCCAGCAGCTTACGGGAGTACAATGAGCAGTTCTTC.

V usage is TRBV6-5 and J usage is TRBJ2-1, with 7 bases matching TRBD2. This CDR3 has 15 amino acids. Germline CDR1 MNHEY, CDR2 SVGAGI. Trimming cost V 6 bases and J 0 bases; bases outside gene matches: 5. CDR3 DNA sequence: TGTGCCAGCAGCAGGGACTATTCCTCCTACAATGAGCAGTTCTTC. It yields the protein CASSRDYSSYNEQFF.